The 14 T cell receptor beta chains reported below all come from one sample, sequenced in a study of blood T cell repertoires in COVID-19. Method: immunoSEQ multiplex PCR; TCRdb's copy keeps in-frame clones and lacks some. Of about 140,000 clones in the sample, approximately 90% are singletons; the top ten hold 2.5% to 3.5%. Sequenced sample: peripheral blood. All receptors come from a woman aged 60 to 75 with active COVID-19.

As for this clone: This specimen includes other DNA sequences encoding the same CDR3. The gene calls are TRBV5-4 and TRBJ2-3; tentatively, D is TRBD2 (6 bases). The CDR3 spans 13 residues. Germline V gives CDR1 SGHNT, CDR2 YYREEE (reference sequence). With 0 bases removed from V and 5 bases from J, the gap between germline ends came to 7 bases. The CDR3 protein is CASSLAGGDTQYF. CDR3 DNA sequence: TGTGCCAGCAGCTTGGCCGGGGGAGATACGCAGTATTTT.

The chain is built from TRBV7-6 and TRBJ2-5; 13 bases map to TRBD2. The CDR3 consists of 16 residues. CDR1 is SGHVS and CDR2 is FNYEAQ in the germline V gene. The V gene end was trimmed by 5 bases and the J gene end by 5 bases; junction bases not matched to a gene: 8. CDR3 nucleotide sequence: TGTGCCAGCAGCGTCAGACTAGCGGGGGGAGGGGAGACCCAGTACTTC. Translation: CASSVRLAGGGETQYF.

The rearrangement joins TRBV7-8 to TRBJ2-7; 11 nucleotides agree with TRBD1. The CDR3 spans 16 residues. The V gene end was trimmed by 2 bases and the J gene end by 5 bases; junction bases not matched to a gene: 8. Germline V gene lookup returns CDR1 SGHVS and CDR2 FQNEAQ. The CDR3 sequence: CASSLMEDRGLHEQYF. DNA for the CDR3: TGTGCCAGCAGCTTAATGGAGGACAGGGGGCTCCACGAGCAGTACTTC.

The CDR3 sequence is CASSFPGGFEAFF. The DNA for the CDR3 is TGTGCCAGCAGCTTCCCCGGGGGGTTTGAGGCTTTCTTT. The chain joins TRBV5-4 to TRBJ1-1; perhaps TRBD1 as D (5 bases). V lost 2 bases and J lost 11, with 16 bases in between. The length of the CDR3 is 13 residues. Germline-derived CDR1 and CDR2 are SGHNT and YYREEE (reference sequence).

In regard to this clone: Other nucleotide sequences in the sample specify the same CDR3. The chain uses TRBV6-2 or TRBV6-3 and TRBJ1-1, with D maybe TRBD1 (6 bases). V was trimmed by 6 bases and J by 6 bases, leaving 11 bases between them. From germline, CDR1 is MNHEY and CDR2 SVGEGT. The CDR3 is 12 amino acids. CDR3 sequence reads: CASSPRTAEAFF. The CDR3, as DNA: TGTGCCAGCAGCCCCAGGACAGCTGAAGCTTTCTTT.

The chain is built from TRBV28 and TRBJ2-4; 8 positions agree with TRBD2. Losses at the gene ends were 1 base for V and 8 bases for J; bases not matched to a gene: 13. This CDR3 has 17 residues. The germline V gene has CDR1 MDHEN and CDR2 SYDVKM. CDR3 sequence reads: CASSLYPYRPGGDIQYF. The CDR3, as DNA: TGTGCCAGCAGTTTATACCCCTACAGGCCCGGGGGGGACATTCAGTACTTC.

The chain's CDR3 is CATSDSGTLYNEQFF. CDR3 coding DNA: TGTGCCACCAGTGATTCCGGGACACTTTACAATGAGCAGTTCTTC. The chain carries TRBV24-1 and TRBJ2-1, with D perhaps TRBD1 (6 bases). The CDR3 consists of 15 residues. Deletions cut 2 bases from V and 4 bases from J, with 11 bases between. The V gene's germline CDR1 is KGHDR and CDR2 SFDVKD.

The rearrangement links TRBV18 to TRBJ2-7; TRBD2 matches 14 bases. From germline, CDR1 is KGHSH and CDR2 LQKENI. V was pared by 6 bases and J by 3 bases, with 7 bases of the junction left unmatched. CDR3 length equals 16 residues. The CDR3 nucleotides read TGTGCCAGCTCGGAGGGACTAGCGGGAGTCTTCTACGAGCAGTACTTC. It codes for CASSEGLAGVFYEQYF.

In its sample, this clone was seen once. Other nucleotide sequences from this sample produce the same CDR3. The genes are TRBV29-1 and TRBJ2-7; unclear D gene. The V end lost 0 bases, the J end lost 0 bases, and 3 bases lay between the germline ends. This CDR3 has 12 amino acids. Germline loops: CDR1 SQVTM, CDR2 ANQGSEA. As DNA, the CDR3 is TGCAGCGTTGAAGACGGCTCCTACGAGCAGTACTTC. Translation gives CSVEDGSYEQYF.

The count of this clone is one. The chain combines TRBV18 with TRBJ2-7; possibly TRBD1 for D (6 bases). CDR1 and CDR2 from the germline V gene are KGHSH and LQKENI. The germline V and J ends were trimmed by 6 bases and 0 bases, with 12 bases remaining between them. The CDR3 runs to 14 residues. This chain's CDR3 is CASSPGTSSYEQYF. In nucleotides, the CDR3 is TGTGCCAGCTCGCCCGGGACAAGCTCCTACGAGCAGTACTTC.

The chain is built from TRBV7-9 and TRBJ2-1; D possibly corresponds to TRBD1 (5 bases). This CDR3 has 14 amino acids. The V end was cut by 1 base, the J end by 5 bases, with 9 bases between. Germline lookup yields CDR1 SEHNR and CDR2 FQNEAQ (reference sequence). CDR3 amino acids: CASSLVQGNNEQFF. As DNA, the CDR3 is TGTGCCAGCAGCTTAGTTCAGGGAAACAATGAGCAGTTCTTC. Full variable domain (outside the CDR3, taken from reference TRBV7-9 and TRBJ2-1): DTGVSQNPRHKITKRGQNVTFRCDPISEHNRLYWYRQTLGQGPEFLTYFQNEAQLEKSRLLSDRFSAERPKGSFSTLEIQRTEQGDSAMYLCASSLVQGNNEQFFGPGTRLTVL.

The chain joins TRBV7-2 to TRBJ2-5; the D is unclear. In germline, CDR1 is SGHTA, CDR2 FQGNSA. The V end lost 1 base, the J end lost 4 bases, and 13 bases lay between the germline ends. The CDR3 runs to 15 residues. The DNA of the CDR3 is TGTGCCAGCAGCTTAGGCTCAGGTTCGAGAGAGACCCAGTACTTC. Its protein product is CASSLGSGSRETQYF.

For the CDR3, the DNA is TGTGCCAGCAGCCAACCGGGAAATGAGCAGTTCTTC. It codes for CASSQPGNEQFF. The V call is TRBV4-2, the J call TRBJ2-1; D perhaps matches TRBD2 (5 bases). The V end was cut by 2 bases, the J end by 7 bases, with 6 bases between. This CDR3 is built from 12 residues. Germline V gene lookup returns CDR1 LGHNA and CDR2 YNFKEQ.

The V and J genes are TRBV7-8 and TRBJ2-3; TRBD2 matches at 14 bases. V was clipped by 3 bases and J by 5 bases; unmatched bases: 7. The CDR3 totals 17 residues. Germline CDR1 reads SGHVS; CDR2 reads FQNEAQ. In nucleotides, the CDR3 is TGTGCCAGCAGCTTGGGGACTAGCGGGAGTAAGGGAGATACGCAGTATTTT. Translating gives CASSLGTSGSKGDTQYF.